A single sample is the source of the 4 T cell receptor beta chains below, sequenced in a study of PD-1 blockade in classical Hodgkin lymphoma. Time point denoted: cycle 4 day 1 (C4D1), after more than five weeks of nivolumab. All trial patients relapsed after autologous stem cell transplantation. This table comes from immunoSEQ multiplex PCR, and its TCRdb copy is limited to in-frame clones, with some not included. The sample carries about 46,000 clones, roughly 80% recorded once. The source material was peripheral blood mononuclear cells (PBMCs), sampled before the fourth cycle of nivolumab. These receptors were taken from a human donor with classical Hodgkin lymphoma.

J is TRBJ2-2 and V is TRBV18; the D gene is possibly TRBD1 (6 bases). V shed 2 bases and J shed 2 bases, with 12 bases lying between them. Germline V gene data show CDR1 as KGHSH and CDR2 as LQKENI. This CDR3 contains 16 residues. CDR3 sequence: CASSPFSRGNTGELFF. CDR3 coding DNA: TGTGCCAGCTCACCATTCTCCAGGGGAAACACCGGGGAGCTGTTTTTT.

The chain recombines TRBV4-2 with TRBJ1-5; D gene ambiguous. The CDR3 runs 19 residues. Trimming left V 0 bases short and J 0 bases short, with 18 bases between. CDR1 LGHNA and CDR2 YNFKEQ come from the germline V gene. The CDR3 protein is CASSQDLVSPGTSNQPQHF. In nucleotides, the CDR3 is TGTGCCAGCAGCCAAGACTTGGTGAGTCCAGGAACTAGCAATCAGCCCCAGCATTTT.

The gene calls are TRBV6-1 and TRBJ2-3, with a weak D call TRBD1 (5 bases). This CDR3 is 15 amino acids long. Trimming removed 5 bases at V and 4 bases at J, with 16 bases between. Germline CDR1 MNHNS, CDR2 SASEGT. CDR3 sequence: CASSPPGLRADTQYF. The CDR3 coding sequence is TGTGCCAGCAGTCCACCGGGCCTCAGGGCAGATACGCAGTATTTT.

As regards this clone: Other DNA variants within this sample encode the same CDR3. The chain employs TRBV4-1 and TRBJ2-7; TRBD2 matches 9 bases. V lost 3 bases to trimming and J lost 2 bases; unmatched junction nucleotides: 2. This CDR3 spans 14 amino acids. Germline lookup yields CDR1 MGHRA and CDR2 YSYEKL. The CDR3 nucleotides read TGCGCCAGCAGCCAGGTAGCGGGGGCCTACGAGCAGTACTTC. It codes for CASSQVAGAYEQYF.